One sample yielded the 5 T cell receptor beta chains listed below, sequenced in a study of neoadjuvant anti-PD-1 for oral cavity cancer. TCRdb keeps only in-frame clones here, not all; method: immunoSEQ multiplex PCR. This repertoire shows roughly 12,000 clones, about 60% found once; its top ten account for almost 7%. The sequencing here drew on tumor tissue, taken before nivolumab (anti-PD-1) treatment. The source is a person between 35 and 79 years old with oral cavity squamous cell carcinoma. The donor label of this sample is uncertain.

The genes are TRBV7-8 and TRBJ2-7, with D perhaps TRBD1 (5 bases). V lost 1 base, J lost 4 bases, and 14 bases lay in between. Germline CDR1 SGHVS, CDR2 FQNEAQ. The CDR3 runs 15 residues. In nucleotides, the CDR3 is TGTGCCAGCAGCTTAGTAGACAGCCCCAATTACGAGCAGTACTTC. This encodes CASSLVDSPNYEQYF.

CDR3 DNA sequence: TGTGCCAGTAGTATAGAGCGGGAGACCCAGTACTTC. Protein sequence: CASSIERETQYF. V usage is TRBV19 and J usage is TRBJ2-5, with unresolved D. The germline CDR1 and CDR2 sequences are LNHDA and SQIVND (reference sequence). The V and J ends lost 0 bases and 5 bases respectively, with 4 bases between them. This CDR3 comprises 12 residues.

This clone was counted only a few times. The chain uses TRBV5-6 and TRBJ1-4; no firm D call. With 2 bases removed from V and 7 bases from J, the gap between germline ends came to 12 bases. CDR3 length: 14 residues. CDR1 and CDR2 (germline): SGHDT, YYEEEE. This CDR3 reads CASSFGILAEKLFF. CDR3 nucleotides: TGTGCCAGCAGCTTCGGAATATTGGCTGAAAAACTGTTTTTT.

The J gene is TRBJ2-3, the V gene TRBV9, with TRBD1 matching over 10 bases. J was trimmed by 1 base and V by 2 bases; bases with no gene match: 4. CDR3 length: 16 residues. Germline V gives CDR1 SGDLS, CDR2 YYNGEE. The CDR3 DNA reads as TGTGCCAGCAGCGTGACCGGGACAGGGGGCACAGATACGCAGTATTTT. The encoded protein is CASSVTGTGGTDTQYF.

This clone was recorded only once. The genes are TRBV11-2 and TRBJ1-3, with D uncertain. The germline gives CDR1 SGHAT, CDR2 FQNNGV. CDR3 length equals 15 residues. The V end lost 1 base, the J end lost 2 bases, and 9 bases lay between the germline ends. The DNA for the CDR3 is TGTGCCAGCAGCTTAGGTCCTGGGGCTGGAAACACCATATATTTT. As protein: CASSLGPGAGNTIYF.